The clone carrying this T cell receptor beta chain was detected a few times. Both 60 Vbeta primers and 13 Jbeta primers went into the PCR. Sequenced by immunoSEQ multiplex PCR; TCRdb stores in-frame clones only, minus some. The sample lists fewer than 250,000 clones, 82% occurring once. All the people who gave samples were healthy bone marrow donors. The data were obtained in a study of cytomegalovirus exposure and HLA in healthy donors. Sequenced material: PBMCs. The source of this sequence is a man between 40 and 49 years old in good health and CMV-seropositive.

The CDR3: CASSLSAGLTGANVLTF. CDR3 bases: TGTGCCAGCAGCTTGTCGGCAGGGCTTACTGGGGCCAACGTCCTGACTTTC. The gene calls are TRBV5-6 and TRBJ2-6, with D perhaps TRBD1 (5 bases). Germline V lookup: CDR1 SGHDT, CDR2 YYEEEE. V was trimmed by 1 base and J by 2 bases, leaving 13 bases between them. This CDR3 contains 17 residues.